Following are 18 T cell receptor beta chains from one sample sequenced in a study of T-cell memory formation after mild COVID-19. Each CDR3 protein gets one entry after TCRdb re-called the 5' RACE reads with MiXCR. The repertoire holds more than 120,000 distinct CDR3 sequences, 19% seen once, with about 2% in the top ten. Sequenced input: PBMCs or a T cell subset sorted from them (not recorded which). These receptor sequences come from an adult woman who had mild COVID-19 (a few samples of this study predate the infection). Cell type and time point are not known.

This clonotype was detected many times. This chain uses TRBV24-1 with TRBJ2-2; weak D call: TRBD2 (6 bases). Germline CDR1 reads KGHDR; CDR2 reads SFDVKD. With 1 base removed from V and 6 bases from J, the gap between germline ends came to 20 bases. CDR3 length: 18 residues. The CDR3 DNA reads as TGTGCCACCAGTGATTTAGGAGCCGGAGGGAAATTCGCCGGGGAGCTGTTTTTT. Its protein is CATSDLGAGGKFAGELFF.

This clonotype has a handful of counts. CDR3 in DNA: TGTGCCAGCAGCGGCGAACGGACAGCCTTGAACACTGAAGCTTTCTTT. It codes for CASSGERTALNTEAFF. The chain joins TRBV9 to TRBJ1-1; D might be TRBD1 (6 bases). Germline CDR1 is SGDLS and CDR2 is YYNGEE. V was shortened by 3 bases and J by 0 bases, with 15 bases between the two germline ends. CDR3 length: 16 amino acids. Variable domain in full (rest from reference TRBV9 and TRBJ1-1): DSGVTQTPKHLITATGQRVTLRCSPRSGDLSVYWYQQSLDQGLQFLIQYYNGEERAKGNILERFSAQQFPDLHSELNLSSLELGDSALYFCASSGERTALNTEAFFGQGTRLTVV.

This clonotype was counted only a few times. This chain joins TRBV7-9 and TRBJ2-7; D may be TRBD1 (6 bases). This CDR3 spans 13 amino acids. V was trimmed by 8 bases and J by 6 bases, leaving 17 bases between them. Germline CDR1 is SEHNR and CDR2 is FQNEAQ (reference sequence). CDR3 loop: CASGRRGSGEQYF. In nucleotides, the CDR3 is TGTGCCAGCGGCCGCAGGGGCTCGGGCGAGCAGTACTTC.

The chain joins TRBV18 to TRBJ1-4; maybe TRBD1 (5 bases). Trimming removed 6 bases at V and 5 bases at J, with 10 bases between. CDR1 KGHSH and CDR2 LQKENI come from the germline V gene. The CDR3 has 13 amino acids. CDR3 DNA sequence: TGTGCCAGCTCCAGCAGGGAAAATGAAAAACTGTTTTTT. The encoded protein is CASSSRENEKLFF.

V usage is TRBV18 and J usage is TRBJ2-7, with 9 bases matching TRBD1. CDR3 length: 14 amino acids. Germline V CDR1 and CDR2: KGHSH, LQKENI. The J segment lost 4 bases and the V segment lost 3 bases, leaving 4 bases of the junction unmatched. The CDR3 DNA sequence: TGTGCCAGCTCACCCGGGACAGGGATTTACGAGCAGTACTTC. Translating gives CASSPGTGIYEQYF.

This clonotype was counted between two and nine times. V and J are TRBV20-1 and TRBJ2-5, with D possibly TRBD1 on 5 matching bases. The CDR3 consists of 10 residues. Germline V CDR1 and CDR2: DFQATT, SNEGSKA (reference sequence). The CDR3 loop is CSATQGTQYF. The CDR3 nucleotides read TGCAGCGCGACCCAGGGGACCCAGTACTTC.

This clonotype has just a few counts. As DNA, the CDR3 is TGTGCGACCAGGCGGGGGAGGAACACTGAAGCTTTCTTT. It codes for CATRRGRNTEAFF. The chain is built from TRBV7-3 and TRBJ1-1; D may be TRBD1 (5 bases). Germline V CDR1 and CDR2: SGHTA, FQGTGA. The CDR3 sequence is 13 residues long.

The DNA of the CDR3 is TGTGCCAGCAGGGGGGCACTCGGGACAGCCGCCAACGAGCAGTACTTC. This gives the protein CASRGALGTAANEQYF. V gene TRBV6-5 combines with J gene TRBJ2-7, with 7 positions matching TRBD1. The CDR3 has 16 amino acids. Germline-derived CDR1 and CDR2 are MNHEY and SVGAGI. V gave up 6 bases and J gave up 5 bases; unmatched junction bases: 16.

This clonotype was picked up a small number of times. This rearrangement joins TRBV29-1 to TRBJ2-7, with D maybe TRBD1 (6 bases). This CDR3 is built from 15 residues. CDR1 and CDR2 from the germline V gene are SQVTM and ANQGSEA. V lost 5 bases and J lost 1, with 18 bases in between. The DNA for the CDR3 is TGCAGCGTTAGATTGGGGCAGGGGTCGTCCTACGAGCAGTACTTC. The encoded protein is CSVRLGQGSSYEQYF.

This chain links TRBV9 with TRBJ2-1, with TRBD2 matching 12 bases. The CDR3 length is 20 residues. Germline assignment: CDR1 SGDLS and CDR2 YYNGEE. Trimming cost V 2 bases and J 0 bases; bases outside gene matches: 12. CDR3 in amino acids: CASSVVSSGRVGRSYNEQFF. The DNA of the CDR3 is TGTGCCAGCAGCGTCGTTTCTAGCGGGAGGGTGGGTCGCTCCTACAATGAGCAGTTCTTC.

This clonotype was counted between two and nine times. The chain couples TRBV12-3 or TRBV12-4 to TRBJ1-1; D is perhaps TRBD1 (6 bases). CDR3 size: 13 residues. Trimming cost V 7 bases and J 11 bases, with 20 bases left between them. The CDR3 nucleotides are TGTGCCAGCACCCAGGCAGGGGAGTCGGGGGCTTTCTTT. Translated, it gives CASTQAGESGAFF.

This clonotype was observed at least ten times. V gene TRBV7-2 combines with J gene TRBJ2-5, with D tentatively TRBD2 (5 bases). The CDR3 is 14 residues long. The V end was cut by 5 bases, the J end by 5 bases, with 15 bases between. Germline V CDR1 and CDR2: SGHTA, FQGNSA. The CDR3 loop is CASSVTSSRETQYF. In nucleotides, the CDR3 is TGTGCCAGCAGCGTCACTAGTTCCCGGGAGACCCAGTACTTC.

Turning to this clonotype: A junction boundary mismatches the germline segment, possibly from a read error. The V and J genes are TRBV3-1 and TRBJ2-3; TRBD2 is a possible D gene (7 bases). Per germline, CDR1 LGHDT and CDR2 YNNKEL (reference sequence). The CDR3 length is 16 residues. The CDR3 DNA follows: TGTGCCAGCAGTCAAGGGGGGGTAATTGGCCCAGATACGCAGTATTTT. As protein: CASSQGGVIGPDTQYF.

This clonotype was seen more than once but under ten times. This rearrangement joins TRBV12-3 or TRBV12-4 to TRBJ2-3, with D possibly TRBD1 on 5 matching bases. The CDR3 spans 14 residues. The V gene lost 3 bases and the J gene lost 7 bases, with 14 bases spanning the gap. The CDR3 region is CASSFGAGVYTQYF. The DNA for the CDR3 is TGTGCCAGCAGTTTTGGGGCAGGTGTTTATACGCAGTATTTT.

This chain connects TRBV18 to TRBJ2-6; 7 nucleotides match TRBD1. The junction had 6 bases not matched to a gene; V was cut back by 3 bases and J by 4 bases. Germline lookup yields CDR1 KGHSH and CDR2 LQKENI. This CDR3 comprises 16 residues. The CDR3 spells CASSPRQGLGANVLTF. DNA of the CDR3: TGTGCCAGCTCACCCCGACAGGGTCTGGGGGCCAACGTCCTGACTTTC.

J is TRBJ2-7 and V is TRBV2; 9 nucleotides agree with TRBD1. J was trimmed by 3 bases and V by 5 bases; bases with no gene match: 2. The CDR3 loop spans 13 amino acids. From germline, CDR1 is SNHLY and CDR2 FYNNEI. The CDR3 DNA sequence: TGTGCCAGCAGTCGGGACAGGGACTACGAGCAGTACTTC. Its translation is CASSRDRDYEQYF.

V is TRBV19 and J is TRBJ1-1; D is ambiguous. The CDR3 is 14 amino acids. CDR1 is LNHDA and CDR2 is SQIVND in the germline V gene (reference sequence). V lost 1 base to trimming and J lost 1 base, with 7 bases between them. The CDR3 DNA sequence: TGTGCCAGTAGTATAGGGCACAGGAACACTGAAGCTTTCTTT. It specifies CASSIGHRNTEAFF.

The V and J genes are TRBV5-1 and TRBJ2-5, with D perhaps TRBD1 (5 bases). This CDR3 is built from 13 residues. V lost 2 bases and J lost 4, with 9 bases in between. Germline loops: CDR1 SGHRS, CDR2 YFSETQ. The chain's CDR3 is CASSLTGGETQYF. CDR3 in DNA: TGCGCCAGCAGCTTAACAGGCGGAGAGACCCAGTACTTC.